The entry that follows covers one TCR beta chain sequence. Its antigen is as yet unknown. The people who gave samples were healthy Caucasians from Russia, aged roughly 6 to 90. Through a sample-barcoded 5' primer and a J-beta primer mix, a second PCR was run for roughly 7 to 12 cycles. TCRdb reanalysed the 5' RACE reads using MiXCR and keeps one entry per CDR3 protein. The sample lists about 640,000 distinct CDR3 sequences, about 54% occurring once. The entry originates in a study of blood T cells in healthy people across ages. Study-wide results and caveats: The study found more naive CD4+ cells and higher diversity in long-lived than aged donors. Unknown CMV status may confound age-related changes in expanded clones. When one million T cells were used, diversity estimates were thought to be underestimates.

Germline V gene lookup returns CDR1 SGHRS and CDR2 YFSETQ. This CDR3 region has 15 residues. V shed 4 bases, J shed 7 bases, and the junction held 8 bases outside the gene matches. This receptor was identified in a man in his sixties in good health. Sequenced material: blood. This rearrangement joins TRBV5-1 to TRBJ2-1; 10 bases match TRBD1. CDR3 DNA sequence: TGCGCCAGCAGCACCCGGACAGGGGGGCTTAATGAGCAGTTCTTC. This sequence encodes CASSTRTGGLNEQFF.